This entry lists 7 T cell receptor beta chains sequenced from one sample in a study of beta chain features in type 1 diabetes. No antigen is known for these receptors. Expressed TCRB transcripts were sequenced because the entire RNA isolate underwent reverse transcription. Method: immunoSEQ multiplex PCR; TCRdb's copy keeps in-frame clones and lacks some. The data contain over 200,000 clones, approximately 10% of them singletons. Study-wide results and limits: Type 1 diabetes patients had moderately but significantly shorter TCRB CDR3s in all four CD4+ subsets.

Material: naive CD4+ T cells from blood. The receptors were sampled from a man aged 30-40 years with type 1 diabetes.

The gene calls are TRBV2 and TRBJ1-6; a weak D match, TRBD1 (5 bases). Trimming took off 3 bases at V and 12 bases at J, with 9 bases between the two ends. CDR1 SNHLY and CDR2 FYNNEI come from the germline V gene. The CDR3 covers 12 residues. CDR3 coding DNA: TGTGCCAGCAGTGAGGGAAGGGGACCCCTCCACTTT. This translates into CASSEGRGPLHF.

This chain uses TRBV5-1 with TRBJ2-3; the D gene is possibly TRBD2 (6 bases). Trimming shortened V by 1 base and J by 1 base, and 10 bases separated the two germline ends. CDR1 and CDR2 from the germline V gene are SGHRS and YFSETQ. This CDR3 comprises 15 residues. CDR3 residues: CASSLRGTRTDTQYF. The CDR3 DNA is TGCGCCAGCAGCTTGCGCGGGACTCGCACAGATACGCAGTATTTT.

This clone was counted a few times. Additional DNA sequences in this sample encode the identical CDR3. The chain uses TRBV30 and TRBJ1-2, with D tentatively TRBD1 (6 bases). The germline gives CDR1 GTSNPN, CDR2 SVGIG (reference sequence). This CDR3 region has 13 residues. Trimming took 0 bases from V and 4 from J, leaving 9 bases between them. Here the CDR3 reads CAWSVQGSYGYTF. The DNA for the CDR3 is TGTGCCTGGAGTGTACAGGGCTCCTATGGCTACACCTTC.

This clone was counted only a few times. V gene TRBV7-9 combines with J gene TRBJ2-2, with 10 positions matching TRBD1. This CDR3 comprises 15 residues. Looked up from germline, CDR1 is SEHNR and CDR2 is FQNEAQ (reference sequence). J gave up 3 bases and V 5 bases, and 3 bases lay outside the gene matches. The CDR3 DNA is TGTGCCAGCAGCAAAGGACAGGGGGACACCGGGGAGCTGTTTTTT. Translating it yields CASSKGQGDTGELFF.

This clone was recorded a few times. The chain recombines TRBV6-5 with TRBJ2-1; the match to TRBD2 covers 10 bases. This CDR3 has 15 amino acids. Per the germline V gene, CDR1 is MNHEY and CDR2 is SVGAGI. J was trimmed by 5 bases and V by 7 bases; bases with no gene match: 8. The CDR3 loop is CASKKAGGPDNEQFF. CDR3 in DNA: TGTGCCAGCAAAAAAGCGGGGGGGCCGGACAATGAGCAGTTCTTC.

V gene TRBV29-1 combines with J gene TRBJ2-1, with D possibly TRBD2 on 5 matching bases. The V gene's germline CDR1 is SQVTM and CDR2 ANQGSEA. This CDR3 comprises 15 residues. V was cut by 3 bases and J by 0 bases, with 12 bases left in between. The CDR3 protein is CSVDGVGGSYNEQFF. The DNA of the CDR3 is TGCAGCGTTGACGGGGTTGGAGGCTCCTACAATGAGCAGTTCTTC.

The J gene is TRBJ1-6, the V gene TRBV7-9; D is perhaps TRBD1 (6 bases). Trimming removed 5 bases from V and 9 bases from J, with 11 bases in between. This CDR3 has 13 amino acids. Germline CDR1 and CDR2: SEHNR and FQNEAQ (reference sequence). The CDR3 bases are TGTGCCAGCAGCCCCCAGGGGAGTTCACCCCTCCACTTT. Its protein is CASSPQGSSPLHF.